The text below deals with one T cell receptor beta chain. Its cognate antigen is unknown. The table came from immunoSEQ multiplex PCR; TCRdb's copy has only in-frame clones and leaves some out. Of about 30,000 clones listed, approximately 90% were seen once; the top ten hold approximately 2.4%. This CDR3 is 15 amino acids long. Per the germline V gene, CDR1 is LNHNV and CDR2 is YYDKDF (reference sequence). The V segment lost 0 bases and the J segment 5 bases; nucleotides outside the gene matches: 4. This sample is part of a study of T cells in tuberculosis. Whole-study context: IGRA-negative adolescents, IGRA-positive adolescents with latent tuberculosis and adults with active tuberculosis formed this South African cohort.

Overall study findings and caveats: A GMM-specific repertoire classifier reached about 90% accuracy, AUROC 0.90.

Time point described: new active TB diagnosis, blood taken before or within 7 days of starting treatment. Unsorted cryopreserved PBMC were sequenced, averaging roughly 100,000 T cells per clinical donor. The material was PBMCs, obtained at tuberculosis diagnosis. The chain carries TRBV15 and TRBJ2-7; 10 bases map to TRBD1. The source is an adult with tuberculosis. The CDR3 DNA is TGTGCCACCAGCAGAGACATAGGGACAGGGGACGAGCAGTACTTC. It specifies CATSRDIGTGDEQYF. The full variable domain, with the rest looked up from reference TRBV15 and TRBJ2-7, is DAMVIQNPRYQVTQFGKPVTLSCSQTLNHNVMYWYQQKSSQAPKLLFHYYDKDFNNEADTPDNFQSRRPNTSFCFLDIRSPGLGDTAMYLCATSRDIGTGDEQYFGPGTRLTVT.